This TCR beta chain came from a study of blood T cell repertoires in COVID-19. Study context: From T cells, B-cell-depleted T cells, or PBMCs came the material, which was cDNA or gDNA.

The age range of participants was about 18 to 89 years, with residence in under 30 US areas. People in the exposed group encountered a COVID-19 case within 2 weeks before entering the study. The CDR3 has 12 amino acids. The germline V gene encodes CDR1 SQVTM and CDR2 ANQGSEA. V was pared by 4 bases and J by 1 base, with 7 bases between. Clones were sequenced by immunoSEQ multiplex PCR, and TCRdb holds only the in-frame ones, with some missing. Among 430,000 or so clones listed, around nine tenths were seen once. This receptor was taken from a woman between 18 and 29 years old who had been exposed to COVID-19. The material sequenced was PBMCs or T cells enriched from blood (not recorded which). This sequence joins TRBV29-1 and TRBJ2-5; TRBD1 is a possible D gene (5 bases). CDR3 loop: CSVVTGQETQYF. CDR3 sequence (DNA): TGCAGCGTTGTCACAGGCCAAGAGACCCAGTACTTC. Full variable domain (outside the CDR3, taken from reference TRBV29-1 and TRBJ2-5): SAVISQKPSRDICQRGTSLTIQCQVDSQVTMMFWYRQQPGQSLTLIATANQGSEATYESGFVIDKFPISRPNLTFSTLTVSNMSPEDSSIYLCSVVTGQETQYFGPGTRLLVL.